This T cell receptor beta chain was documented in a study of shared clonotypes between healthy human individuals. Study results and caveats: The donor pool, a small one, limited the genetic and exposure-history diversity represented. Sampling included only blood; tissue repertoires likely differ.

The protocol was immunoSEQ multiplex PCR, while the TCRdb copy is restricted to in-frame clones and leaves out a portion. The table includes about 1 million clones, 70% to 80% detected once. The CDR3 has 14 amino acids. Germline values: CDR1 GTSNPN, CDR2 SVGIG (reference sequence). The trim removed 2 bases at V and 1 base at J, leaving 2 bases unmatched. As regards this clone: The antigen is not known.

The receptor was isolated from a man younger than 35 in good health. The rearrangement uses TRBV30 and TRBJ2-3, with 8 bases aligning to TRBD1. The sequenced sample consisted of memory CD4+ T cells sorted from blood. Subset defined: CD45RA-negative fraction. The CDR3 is CAWSTDRGTDTQYF. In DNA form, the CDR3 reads TGTGCCTGGAGTACGGACAGGGGCACAGATACGCAGTATTTT. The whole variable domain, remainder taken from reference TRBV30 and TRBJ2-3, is SQTIHQWPATLVQPVGSPLSLECTVEGTSNPNLYWYRQAAGRGLQLLFYSVGIGQISSEVPQNLSASRPQDRQFILSSKKLLLSDSGFYLCAWSTDRGTDTQYFGPGTRLTVL.